This record covers a single TCR beta chain. The sample belongs to a study of blood T cell repertoires in COVID-19. Germline V lookup: CDR1 ENHRY, CDR2 SYGVKD. CDR3 length equals 15 residues. J gave up 0 bases and V 6 bases, and 5 bases lay outside the gene matches. Assay used: immunoSEQ multiplex PCR; TCRdb lists only in-frame clones, some missing. This sample has tens of thousands of clones, with just under 80% found just once. The V gene is TRBV10-3, the J gene TRBJ1-2, with 9 bases that match TRBD1. This clonotype was sampled from a human donor with active or convalescent COVID-19. The donor label of this sample is uncertain. Sequenced input: peripheral blood. The CDR3 region has the DNA TGTGCCATCAGCGACAGGGGGGGAGCTAACTATGGCTACACCTTC. The encoded protein is CAISDRGGANYGYTF.